This T cell receptor beta chain came from a study of response to subunit inactivated influenza vaccine. General study results and limits: The authors suggested that few new T cells are recruited per seasonal influenza vaccination.

TCRdb reprocessed the RT-PCR reads with MiXCR, giving one entry per CDR3 protein. The profile shows approximately 730,000 distinct CDR3 sequences, 11% to 15% of them singletons. Note on this clonotype: Its antigen is still unknown.

V shed 4 bases and J shed 6 bases, with 7 bases lying between them. Germline CDR1 reads SQVTM; CDR2 reads ANQGSEA. CDR3 length: 11 amino acids. The receptor comes from a man between 45 and 60 years old who received an inactivated influenza vaccine. Sequenced here: PBMCs from blood, sampled roughly 2 weeks before vaccination. This sequence joins TRBV29-1 and TRBJ2-1; D is uncertain. The CDR3 here is CSVVSFNEQFF. The CDR3 bases are TGCAGCGTTGTTAGCTTCAATGAGCAGTTCTTC.